The rows below give T cell receptor beta chains drawn from one sample of a study of response to subunit inactivated influenza vaccine. TCRdb used MiXCR to reprocess the RT-PCR reads, holding one entry per CDR3 protein. This table has fewer than 750,000 distinct CDR3 sequences, 12% to 15% appearing once. The material was PBMCs from blood, obtained roughly 12 days after vaccination. These receptors all stem from a man aged 50-59 years who received an inactivated influenza vaccine. The CDR3 runs from the conserved cysteine through the conserved F or W. A D gene is named only where the DNA matches it firmly. Expanded clones are given a class, and other clones once, few, many or no size at all.

V gene,clone size,D gene,J gene,CDR3 DNA,CDR3 protein
TRBV20-1,NA,NA,TRBJ2-3,TGCAGTGCTAGAGGATTGCTAAGGAGGCTAGATACGCAGTATTTT,CSARGLLRRLDTQYF
TRBV7-9,few,NA,TRBJ2-7,TGTGCCAGCAGCCACAGACCATACGAGCAGTACTTC,CASSHRPYEQYF
TRBV6-6,many,TRBD2,TRBJ2-7,TGTGCCAGCACTCAGAGCGGGGGTCGATTTTACGAGCAGTACTTC,CASTQSGGRFYEQYF
TRBV2,few,TRBD1,TRBJ2-1,TGTGCCAGCGCACAGGGGTACAATGAGCAGTTCTTC,CASAQGYNEQFF
TRBV15,NA,NA,TRBJ2-5,TGTGCCACCAGCAGAGATTCGGGACGCCAAGAGACCCAGTACTTC,CATSRDSGRQETQYF
TRBV4-3,NA,NA,TRBJ2-1,TGCGCCAGCAGCCAAGATTTGGTAGCCCCATGGGAGCAGTTCTTC,CASSQDLVAPWEQFF
TRBV28,NA,TRBD1,TRBJ2-1,TGTGCCAGCAGTTTATTGGGTGGTGGCGCAGGGGGCGATGAGCAGTTCTTC,CASSLLGGGAGGDEQFF
TRBV20-1,NA,TRBD2,TRBJ2-3,TGCAGTGCTAGTGGCCTAGCGGGATGGGATACGCAGTATTTT,CSASGLAGWDTQYF
TRBV20-1,NA,TRBD2,TRBJ2-7,TGCAGTGCTGTAGCGGGACCGACCTACGAGCAGTACTTC,CSAVAGPTYEQYF
TRBV28,few,TRBD1,TRBJ2-5,TGTGCCGATGGGGCAGGGGGCTTGGAGACCCAGTACTTC,CADGAGGLETQYF
TRBV20-1,NA,NA,TRBJ2-3,TGCAGTGCTACGCCAGGGATCACAGATACGCAGTATTTT,CSATPGITDTQYF
TRBV5-8,many,NA,TRBJ1-1,TGTGCCAGCAGCTTTCGAGCGGGCGGTGAAGCTTTCTTT,CASSFRAGGEAFF
TRBV18,once,TRBD1,TRBJ2-5,TGTGCCAGCTCACCACTCGACAGGGGTTACGAGACCCAGTACTTC,CASSPLDRGYETQYF
TRBV6-2/TRBV6-3,NA,NA,TRBJ2-5,TGTGCCAGCAGTAAGAGGGGAGAATACCAAGAGACCCAGTACTTC,CASSKRGEYQETQYF
TRBV11-3,NA,NA,TRBJ2-2,TGTGCCAGCAGCTTAAAGGGGGGAACCGGGGAGCTGTTTTTT,CASSLKGGTGELFF
TRBV9,few,TRBD2,TRBJ2-2,TGTGCCAGCAGCCCTCCTCGACTAGCGGTAGACACCGGGGAGCTGTTTTTT,CASSPPRLAVDTGELFF
TRBV7-9,NA,NA,TRBJ1-2,TGTGCCAGCAGCTTAGTAACAGTTAACTATGGCTACACCTTC,CASSLVTVNYGYTF
TRBV28,few,TRBD1,TRBJ1-5,TGTGCCAGCAGTTCCGGGACAGGGGGCAAGGGTCAGCCCCAGCATTTT,CASSSGTGGKGQPQHF
TRBV7-2,NA,TRBD2,TRBJ2-5,TGTGCCAGCAGCTCGGGGCCGGGGGGACGTGAGACCCAGTACTTC,CASSSGPGGRETQYF
TRBV20-1,NA,NA,TRBJ2-1,TGCAGTGCTAGGAGGCAGTCCCCCTACAATGAGCAGTTCTTC,CSARRQSPYNEQFF
TRBV20-1,few,NA,TRBJ2-7,TGCAGTGCTGAGGGACTTACCTACGAGCAGTACTTC,CSAEGLTYEQYF
TRBV30,NA,TRBD2,TRBJ2-1,TGTGCCTGGAGTGGCGGGGGAGGTGAGCAGTTCTTC,CAWSGGGGEQFF
TRBV12-3/TRBV12-4,many,NA,TRBJ2-7,TGTGCCAGCAGTTTTGGGGGATTATCCTACGAGCAGTACTTC,CASSFGGLSYEQYF
TRBV20-1,NA,NA,TRBJ1-1,TGCAGTGCTAGAGATCTTGTCGCAGGGGAAGCTTTCTTT,CSARDLVAGEAFF
TRBV28,few,TRBD1,TRBJ2-4,TGTGCCAGCAGTAGGACAGGGGCGGTAGGCATTCAGTACTTC,CASSRTGAVGIQYF
TRBV10-3,few,NA,TRBJ1-5,TGTGCCATCAGCGAGACGATTTTAGACCGGAAAGGCAATCAGCCCCAGCATTTT,CAISETILDRKGNQPQHF
TRBV20-1,few,NA,TRBJ2-7,TGCAGTGCTAGTCTTTTCAGTAGCTCCTACGGGCAGTACTTC,CSASLFSSSYGQYF
TRBV11-3,few,NA,TRBJ2-1,TGTGCCAGCAGCGAACAGGGAAAATACAATGAGCAGTTCTTC,CASSEQGKYNEQFF
TRBV2,few,NA,TRBJ1-4,TGTGCCAGCAGTGAGCAGGGGATTAATGAAAAACTGTTTTTT,CASSEQGINEKLFF
TRBV7-9,NA,TRBD1,TRBJ1-1,TGTGCCAGCAGCTCCCCCGTGGGGACAGAGAACACTGAAGCTTTCTTT,CASSSPVGTENTEAFF
TRBV7-6,NA,NA,TRBJ2-1,TGTGCCAGCAGCTTTGGGCACGAGTACAATGAGCAGTTCTTC,CASSFGHEYNEQFF
TRBV4-3,few,NA,TRBJ2-1,TGCGCCAGCAGCCAAACAAACAATGAGCAGTTCTTC,CASSQTNNEQFF
TRBV6-5,NA,TRBD2,TRBJ2-7,TGTGCCAGCAGTTACTCGCTAGCGGGCTCCTACGAGCAGTACTTC,CASSYSLAGSYEQYF
TRBV7-9,few,NA,TRBJ2-5,TGTGCCAGCAGCCCAGGGATCCGGGAGACCCAGTACTTC,CASSPGIRETQYF
TRBV3-1,NA,TRBD2,TRBJ2-5,TGTGCCAGCAGCCAAGATCGGGGGTTAGCGGGGGCACAAGAGACCCAGTACTTC,CASSQDRGLAGAQETQYF
TRBV6-5,NA,TRBD1,TRBJ2-7,TGTGCCAGCAGTTACTCACAGGGGGATAGTCTGTACTTC,CASSYSQGDSLYF
TRBV4-1,many,NA,TRBJ2-5,TGCGCCAGCAGCCGCATGAGCCGAGAGACCCAGTACTTC,CASSRMSRETQYF
TRBV7-8,few,NA,TRBJ2-3,TGTGCCAGCAGCTTAGCGTTAGGGTTCGGAATCGCAGATACGCAGTATTTT,CASSLALGFGIADTQYF
TRBV29-1,many,NA,TRBJ1-1,TGCAGCGTTGGGGGGGGGGTCGAGAACACTGAAGCTTTCTTT,CSVGGGVENTEAFF
TRBV11-3,NA,NA,TRBJ2-1,TGTGCCAGCAGCCAACAGTGGCTTTCCACGTTCAATGAGCAGTTCTTC,CASSQQWLSTFNEQFF
TRBV29-1,few,TRBD2,TRBJ2-1,TGCAGCGGCCTGAAGGGAGGGTCCTACAATGAGCAGTTCTTC,CSGLKGGSYNEQFF
TRBV5-1,NA,NA,TRBJ1-5,TGCGCCAGCAGCACCGGGCCTGGTAATCAGCCCCAGCATTTT,CASSTGPGNQPQHF
TRBV7-2,few,TRBD2,TRBJ2-5,TGTGCCAGCAGCTTAGTCGGGGGGGCCCAAGAGACCCAGTACTTC,CASSLVGGAQETQYF
TRBV3-1,few,NA,TRBJ1-1,TGTGCCAGCAGCCAAGATCAGGGGAAAGCTTTCTTT,CASSQDQGKAFF
TRBV29-1,NA,TRBD1,TRBJ1-5,TGCAGCGTAGCCGGGACAGCGTCCGATCAGCCCCAGCATTTT,CSVAGTASDQPQHF
TRBV7-6,NA,NA,TRBJ2-2,TGTGCCAGCAGCTTCGAGGGGTCCTCGCGGGGTAACACCGGGGAGCTGTTTTTT,CASSFEGSSRGNTGELFF
TRBV2,NA,NA,TRBJ2-5,TGTGCCATACTACTAGTGAAAGAGACCCAGTACTTC,CAILLVKETQYF
TRBV6-2/TRBV6-3,NA,TRBD1,TRBJ2-7,TGTGCCAGCAGTTACGGGGGACAGGGAGGCGAGCAGTACTTC,CASSYGGQGGEQYF
TRBV7-8,NA,NA,TRBJ2-7,TGTGCCAGCAGCTTAGCAAGGGTACTTCACGAGCAGTACTTC,CASSLARVLHEQYF